The present TCR beta chain was sequenced within a study of blood T cells in healthy people across ages. Findings and caveats of the study: Estimated diversity, derived from one million T cells, was regarded as an underestimate.

Through a sample-barcoded 5' primer and a J-beta primer mix, a second PCR was run for 7 to 11 cycles. TCRdb called the 5' RACE reads again in MiXCR, with one record for every CDR3 protein. The data hold about 1.8 million distinct CDR3 sequences, with roughly 50% observed a single time. Germline values: CDR1 MGHDK, CDR2 SYGVNS. This CDR3 region has 15 residues. V lost 3 bases to trimming and J lost 5 bases; unmatched junction nucleotides: 4. About this clonotype: Its cognate antigen is unknown.

Sequencing input: blood. This sequence joins TRBV25-1 and TRBJ1-4; 9 bases align to TRBD1. This receptor was taken from a woman aged 40-49 years in good health. For the CDR3, the DNA is TGTGCCAGCAGTGATTCCGGGACAGGGAATGAAAAACTGTTTTTT. Its protein is CASSDSGTGNEKLFF. Full variable domain (remainder filled in from reference TRBV25-1 and TRBJ1-4): EADIYQTPRYLVIGTGKKITLECSQTMGHDKMYWYQQDPGMELHLIHYSYGVNSTEKGDLSSESTVSRIRTEHFPLTLESARPSHTSQYLCASSDSGTGNEKLFFGSGTQLSVL.